These 22 T cell receptor beta chains originate from one sample sequenced in a study of blood T cells in healthy people across ages. The second PCR ran 7 to 11 cycles with a sample-barcoded 5' primer and J-beta primers. MiXCR, applied by TCRdb to the 5' RACE reads, yields one record per CDR3 protein. Counted here are about 840,000 distinct CDR3 sequences, 25% to 35% occurring once; the ten biggest clones make up roughly 10%. The same sample was also used in a study of T cells of mothers and their children.

Input material: blood. The receptors come from a middle-aged woman in good health.

To note about this clonotype: At one of its ends the junction is not consistent with the germline gene, which may arise from a read error. The chain employs TRBV7-9 and TRBJ2-1; either TRBD1 or TRBD2 may supply D (5 bases each). Germline-derived CDR1 and CDR2 are SEHNR and FQNEAQ (reference sequence). The CDR3 has 16 amino acids. CDR3 residues: CTSSPLLTGTNNEQFF. The CDR3 DNA sequence: TGTACCAGCAGCCCCCTTTTGACGGGGACCAACAATGAGCAGTTCTTC.

This chain links TRBV9 with TRBJ2-1; a possible D gene is TRBD1 (6 bases). V lost 1 base to trimming and J lost 9 bases, with 11 bases between them. Germline CDR1 reads SGDLS; CDR2 reads YYNGEE. The CDR3 contains 13 residues. The CDR3 bases are TGTGCCAGCAGCGTACAGGGGTTCGGTGAGCAGTTCTTC. Residues: CASSVQGFGEQFF.

This clonotype has only a few counts. The chain employs TRBV3-1 and TRBJ2-1; tentatively, D is TRBD1 or TRBD2 (6 bases each). Germline V gives CDR1 LGHDT, CDR2 YNNKEL (reference sequence). The length of the CDR3 is 15 residues. The germline V and J ends were trimmed by 1 base and 2 bases, with 9 bases remaining between them. In DNA form, the CDR3 reads TGTGCCAGCAGCCAAGTGAGGGGGGCCTACAATGAGCAGTTCTTC. This translates into CASSQVRGAYNEQFF.

This chain uses TRBV6-1 with TRBJ1-5; D call uncertain. The germline CDR1 and CDR2 sequences are MNHNS and SASEGT. The CDR3 totals 14 residues. The V end lost 2 bases, the J end lost 0 bases, and 5 bases lay between the germline ends. CDR3 region: CASSEYASNQPQHF. As DNA, the CDR3 is TGTGCCAGCAGTGAATACGCTAGCAATCAGCCCCAGCATTTT.

In regard to this clonotype: With a much larger clone just one base away, this may be a read error. This chain connects TRBV20-1 to TRBJ2-7; D is undetermined. V was cut by 6 bases and J by 7 bases, with 13 bases left in between. CDR3 size: 11 residues. Germline V gene lookup returns CDR1 DFQATT and CDR2 SNEGSKA (reference sequence). The CDR3 DNA reads TGCAGTGCCGTCAAGTCCCATGAGCAGTACTTC. This translates into CSAVKSHEQYF.

J is TRBJ2-1 and V is TRBV5-1, with 10 bases lining up with TRBD1. V was clipped by 4 bases and J by 3 bases; unmatched bases: 4. CDR3 size: 15 residues. Germline V gene sequence: CDR1 SGHRS, CDR2 YFSETQ. CDR3 loop: CASSGGTGVYNEQFF. For the CDR3, the DNA is TGCGCCAGCAGCGGGGGGACAGGGGTCTACAATGAGCAGTTCTTC.

At least ten counts were recorded for this clonotype. The chain carries TRBV5-1 and TRBJ2-5; no definite D call. Trimming left V 3 bases short and J 4 bases short, with 13 bases between. Germline assignment: CDR1 SGHRS and CDR2 YFSETQ. The CDR3 is made up of 14 amino acids. Here the CDR3 reads CASSSGPGLETQYF. As DNA, the CDR3 is TGCGCCAGCAGCTCGGGCCCGGGTTTAGAGACCCAGTACTTC.

This clonotype was observed a few times. The chain carries TRBV5-1 and TRBJ2-3; TRBD1 agrees at 9 bases. With V trimmed by 4 bases and J by 1 base, 4 bases remained unmatched. Looked up from germline, CDR1 is SGHRS and CDR2 is YFSETQ. The CDR3 has 15 amino acids. DNA of the CDR3: TGCGCCAGCAGCAACAGGGACAGGGGCACAGATACGCAGTATTTT. As protein: CASSNRDRGTDTQYF.

This clonotype has ten or more counts. J is TRBJ2-7 and V is TRBV29-1; D ambiguous. The germline gives CDR1 SQVTM, CDR2 ANQGSEA. V was cut by 4 bases and J by 2 bases, with 9 bases left in between. This CDR3 region has 12 residues. CDR3 DNA sequence: TGCAGCGTTGGCCAGCCCCCCTACGAGCAGTACTTC. Its translation: CSVGQPPYEQYF.

This clonotype was seen ten or more times. This chain links TRBV7-9 with TRBJ1-2; 7 bases are shared with TRBD1. Per the germline V gene, CDR1 is SEHNR and CDR2 is FQNEAQ (reference sequence). The V and J ends lost 4 bases and 4 bases, in that order; junction bases with no gene match: 6. This CDR3 contains 14 residues. CDR3 in amino acids: CASSSAGTVYGYTF. The CDR3 DNA follows: TGTGCCAGCAGCTCGGCCGGGACAGTCTATGGCTACACCTTC.

The CDR3 loop reads CASSRRQRLAKNIQYF. The CDR3 DNA reads as TGTGCCAGCAGCCGGAGACAGAGATTAGCCAAAAACATTCAGTACTTC. J is TRBJ2-4 and V is TRBV28; D is perhaps TRBD1 (5 bases). The CDR3 is made up of 16 amino acids. Trimming took off 6 bases at V and 0 bases at J, with 15 bases between the two ends. Looked up from germline, CDR1 is MDHEN and CDR2 is SYDVKM.

The chain joins TRBV12-3 or TRBV12-4 to TRBJ2-3, with 9 nucleotides matching TRBD2. Losses at the gene ends were 1 base for V and 3 bases for J; bases not matched to a gene: 23. This CDR3 region has 22 residues. The CDR3 region has the DNA TGTGCCAGCAGTTTAGTAGGGCGCCGGGGGCTAGCGGGGAGAGTGAGAACAGATACGCAGTATTTT. It specifies CASSLVGRRGLAGRVRTDTQYF.

This chain links TRBV4-1 with TRBJ2-7; D is possibly TRBD1 (5 bases). From germline, CDR1 is MGHRA and CDR2 YSYEKL. V was shortened by 3 bases and J by 7 bases, with 13 bases between the two germline ends. This CDR3 has 13 residues. CDR3: CASSHRLGPEQYF. In DNA form, the CDR3 reads TGCGCCAGCAGCCACCGACTGGGGCCTGAGCAGTACTTC.

In its sample, this clonotype was seen many times. The chain uses TRBV7-9 and TRBJ1-5, with 7 bases lining up with TRBD1. V shed 5 bases and J 2 bases; nucleotides not matched to a gene: 6. The germline gives CDR1 SEHNR, CDR2 FQNEAQ (reference sequence). The CDR3 covers 15 residues. The chain's CDR3 is CASSATGIGNQPQHF. CDR3 DNA: TGTGCCAGCAGCGCGACAGGGATTGGCAATCAGCCCCAGCATTTT.

Comment on this clonotype: At one end the junction does not follow the germline gene, possibly because of a read error. V is TRBV20-1 and J is TRBJ1-2; D possibly corresponds to TRBD1 (6 bases). The CDR3 loop spans 13 amino acids. The germline V gene encodes CDR1 DFQATT and CDR2 SNEGSKA (reference sequence). For the CDR3, the DNA is TGCAGTGCTAGAGAGATACAGGGATATGGCCACACCTTC. Its translation: CSAREIQGYGHTF.

This clonotype was found a few times. V gene TRBV6-1 combines with J gene TRBJ2-3; TRBD1 aligns across 11 bases. CDR1 is MNHNS and CDR2 is SASEGT in the germline V gene. Trimming at V came to 5 bases and at J to 0 bases, leaving 4 bases not matched to a gene. CDR3 length: 16 amino acids. In DNA, the CDR3 is TGTGCCAGCAGTACCCGGGACAGGGGGAGCACAGATACGCAGTATTTT. Its protein is CASSTRDRGSTDTQYF.

The CDR3 sequence: CASSPSGTSLVKNIQYF. CDR3 DNA sequence: TGTGCCAGCAGCCCATCCGGGACGAGTCTAGTCAAAAACATTCAGTACTTC. This chain connects TRBV7-9 to TRBJ2-4; D is perhaps TRBD1 or TRBD2 (5 bases each). The CDR3 extends over 17 amino acids. The germline CDR1 and CDR2 sequences are SEHNR and FQNEAQ (reference sequence). Trimming removed 5 bases from V and 3 bases from J, with 20 bases in between.

V usage is TRBV6-1 and J usage is TRBJ2-7, with D possibly being TRBD2 (5 bases). The CDR3 consists of 17 residues. V dropped 2 bases and J dropped 5 bases, with 22 bases sitting between them. In germline, CDR1 is MNHNS, CDR2 SASEGT. As DNA, the CDR3 is TGTGCCAGCAGTGAATGGGGTTACGGAGCGGTTCGGGACGAGCAGTACTTC. Translating it yields CASSEWGYGAVRDEQYF.

This clonotype showed up just a few times. The CDR3 reads CASSTEVGKAFF. In DNA form, the CDR3 reads TGTGCCAGCAGCACCGAGGTGGGCAAAGCTTTCTTT. The genes are TRBV7-2 and TRBJ1-1; D unresolved. CDR1 and CDR2 from the germline V gene are SGHTA and FQGNSA. The CDR3 contains 12 residues. V dropped 5 bases and J dropped 9 bases, with 13 bases sitting between them.

This clonotype was observed a handful of times. The chain couples TRBV28 to TRBJ1-1, with D hard to call. Trimming removed 2 bases at V and 5 bases at J, with 12 bases between. Germline loops: CDR1 MDHEN, CDR2 SYDVKM. This CDR3 has 14 amino acids. CDR3 protein: CASSLPRRDTEAFF. In DNA form, the CDR3 reads TGTGCCAGCAGTTTACCCCGTCGGGATACTGAAGCTTTCTTT.

The rearrangement uses TRBV6-5 and TRBJ2-5; the D gene could be TRBD1 or TRBD2 (5 bases each). The J call may be mistaken, given a closer DNA end match to TRBJ2-7. Germline V gene sequence: CDR1 MNHEY, CDR2 SVGAGI. The CDR3 is 14 residues long. CDR3 residues: CASSSRSGAYEQYF. CDR3 bases: TGTGCCAGCAGTTCCAGGTCCGGGGCTTACGAGCAGTACTTC.

This clonotype has just a few counts. This chain links TRBV4-1 with TRBJ2-1, with 11 bases that match TRBD2. The junction had 2 bases not matched to a gene; V was cut back by 1 base and J by 9 bases. Germline-derived CDR1 and CDR2 are MGHRA and YSYEKL. The CDR3 spans 14 residues. CDR3 DNA: TGCGCCAGCAGCCAAGTAGCGGGGGGGGGTGAGCAGTTCTTC. This encodes CASSQVAGGGEQFF.